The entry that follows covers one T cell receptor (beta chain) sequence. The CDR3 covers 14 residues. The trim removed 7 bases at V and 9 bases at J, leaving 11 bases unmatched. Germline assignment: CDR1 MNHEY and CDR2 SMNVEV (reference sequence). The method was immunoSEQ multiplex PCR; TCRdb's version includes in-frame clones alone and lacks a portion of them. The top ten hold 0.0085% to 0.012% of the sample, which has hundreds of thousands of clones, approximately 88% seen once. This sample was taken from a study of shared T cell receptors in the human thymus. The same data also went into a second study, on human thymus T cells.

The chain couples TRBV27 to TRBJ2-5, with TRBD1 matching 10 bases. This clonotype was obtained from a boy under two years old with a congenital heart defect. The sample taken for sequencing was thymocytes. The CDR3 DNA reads TGTGCCAGCACGGGGGCGACAGGGGGCGCGCCCCAGTACTTC. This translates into CASTGATGGAPQYF.